Listed below are T cell receptor beta chains from one sample, sequenced in a study of PD-L1 blockade in urothelial cancer. Produced via immunoSEQ multiplex PCR; TCRdb's table is partial and in-frame only. The profile shows about 130,000 clones, approximately 85% of them singletons. The material sequenced was PBMCs, taken around atezolizumab (anti-PD-L1) treatment. These receptors all stem from a man aged 45 to 65 with urothelial cancer. The CDR3 runs from the conserved cysteine through the conserved F or W. The D gene is left open where the match is weak. Rows give clone size only sometimes, using once, few, many, or a class for an expanded clone.

j_call d_call clone_size v_call cdr3_nt cdr3_aa
TRBJ1-6 NA few TRBV6-1 TGTGCCAGCTCAGTGTTGAATTCACCCCTCCACTTT CASSVLNSPLHF
TRBJ2-5 TRBD1 NA TRBV19 TGTGCCAGCCGGGACAGGGGTTTGGAGACCCAGTACTTC CASRDRGLETQYF
TRBJ2-7 NA few TRBV30 TGTGCCTGGGGGAGTGGGTACGAGCAGTACTTC CAWGSGYEQYF
TRBJ2-7 NA NA TRBV5-1 TGCGCCAGCAGCTTGGAGGCGTGGGGGCTCTACGAGCAGTACTTC CASSLEAWGLYEQYF
TRBJ2-1 TRBD2 NA TRBV28 TGTGCCAGCAGTCCTACCGGGACTAGCGGGGACAATGAGCAGTTCTTC CASSPTGTSGDNEQFF
TRBJ2-5 TRBD2 NA TRBV2 TGTGCCAGCAGTGAAGTGGCGGGAGTTGGAGAGACCCAGTACTTC CASSEVAGVGETQYF
TRBJ2-7 NA NA TRBV30 TGTGCCTGGAGTGTACGCCCGGGGTACGAGCAGTACTTC CAWSVRPGYEQYF
TRBJ1-5 NA NA TRBV7-2 TGTGCCAGCAGCACGACAGGATTAGGACAGCCCCAGCATTTT CASSTTGLGQPQHF
TRBJ1-5 TRBD1 NA TRBV27 TGTGCCAGCAGTCTAACCGGGACAGGGGTCACTCAGCCCCAGCATTTT CASSLTGTGVTQPQHF
TRBJ2-5 NA NA TRBV10-1 TGCGCCAGCAGTGAGTCTCCAGGACAAAGTTCGGGCACCCAGTACTTC CASSESPGQSSGTQYF
TRBJ1-2 NA NA TRBV18 TGTGCCAGCTCAGGCAGGGAGGCTAACTATGGCTACACCTTC CASSGREANYGYTF
TRBJ2-5 NA NA TRBV29-1 TGCAGCGCACTAACAGGGAAAGAGACCCAGTACTTC CSALTGKETQYF
TRBJ2-3 NA NA TRBV7-2 TGTGCCAGCAGCCTCAGCACAGATACGCAGTATTTT CASSLSTDTQYF
TRBJ2-7 NA NA TRBV6-6 TGTGCCAGCAGAGATGGACACTCATACTCCTACGAGCAGTACTTC CASRDGHSYSYEQYF
TRBJ2-2 NA NA TRBV5-4 TGTGCCAGCAGCTCCCAGACAGGGAACACCGGGGAGCTGTTTTTT CASSSQTGNTGELFF
TRBJ2-5 TRBD2 NA TRBV25-1 TGTGCCAGCAGTAGTAGCGGGAGCGGGAGGGCCCAGTACTTC CASSSSGSGRAQYF
TRBJ1-6 NA NA TRBV28 TGTGCCAGCATAGACAGCTTAGAAAATTCACCCCTCCACTTT CASIDSLENSPLHF
TRBJ1-5 TRBD1 NA TRBV19 TGTGCCAGTAGTCCTGTAGACAGGGAATTGCAGCCCCAGCATTTT CASSPVDRELQPQHF
TRBJ1-2 TRBD1 NA TRBV15 TGTGCCACCAGCGGACAGGGGTCCGCCTATGGCTACACCTTC CATSGQGSAYGYTF
TRBJ2-3 TRBD2 NA TRBV9 TGTGCCAGCAGCCAAATAGCGGGAGGGCCCGCAGATACGCAGTATTTT CASSQIAGGPADTQYF
TRBJ2-5 TRBD1 NA TRBV27 TGTGCCAGCAGTGGGGGGACAGGGACCGCGGAGACCCAGTACTTC CASSGGTGTAETQYF
TRBJ1-2 TRBD1 NA TRBV27 TGTGCCAGCAGTCCGGGACAGGCCCCCCCATCGCGTAGTGGCTACACCTTC CASSPGQAPPSRSGYTF
TRBJ2-7 TRBD2 few TRBV5-5 TGTGCCAGCAACACGGGACTAGCGGAAGCCTACGAGCAGTACTTC CASNTGLAEAYEQYF
TRBJ2-2 TRBD1 NA TRBV5-1 TGCGCCAGCAGCACGGGACAGGGACACGCCGGGGAGCTGTTTTTT CASSTGQGHAGELFF
TRBJ1-6 NA few TRBV2 TGTGCCAGCAGCTTCGCGGGGGCTGAAAATTCACCCCTCCACTTT CASSFAGAENSPLHF
TRBJ2-5 NA NA TRBV4-2 TGTGCCAGCAGCCAAGTTTCAGAAGAGACCCAGTACTTC CASSQVSEETQYF
TRBJ2-3 NA NA TRBV6-1 TGTGCCGCCCAGGGAGGAGGGTTCACAGATACGCAGTATTTT CAAQGGGFTDTQYF
TRBJ2-3 TRBD2 NA TRBV11-2 TGTGCCAGCAGCATCGTAGCGGGAGGGCCCGCAGATACGCAGTATTTT CASSIVAGGPADTQYF
TRBJ1-2 NA NA TRBV6-6 TGTGCCAGCATTTTCAAGGGGCGAGACTATGGCTACACCTTC CASIFKGRDYGYTF
TRBJ2-7 NA NA TRBV6-1 TGTGCCAGCAGTGAAGGTGGCCGCCACGAGCAGTACTTC CASSEGGRHEQYF
TRBJ2-3 NA NA TRBV9 TGTGCCAGCAGCGCCGAGGGGGTCGGTACGCAGTATTTT CASSAEGVGTQYF
TRBJ2-2 NA NA TRBV27 TGTGCCAGCAGTTGGGGGCAGGGTGCCGGGGAGCTGTTTTTT CASSWGQGAGELFF
TRBJ2-7 NA NA TRBV27 TGTGCCAGCAGTCCCAACTTCGGTGAGCAGTACTTC CASSPNFGEQYF
TRBJ2-7 TRBD2 NA TRBV27 TGTGCCAGCAGTTTATCGGGCGGGAGGAACGAGCAGTACTTC CASSLSGGRNEQYF
TRBJ1-2 NA NA TRBV6-1 TGTGCCAGCAGCGATCCTAAGCCTAAGGGCTACACCTTC CASSDPKPKGYTF
TRBJ1-1 NA NA TRBV28 TGTGCCAGCAGCACAGGGACGGTGACTTTCTTT CASSTGTVTFF
TRBJ1-5 NA NA TRBV6-5 TGTGCCAGCCGGAGATGGGGGGGCAATCAGCCCCAGCATTTT CASRRWGGNQPQHF
TRBJ1-5 TRBD1 once TRBV27 TGTGCCAGCAGCCGTGGGACAGGTGGTCAGCCCCAGCATTTT CASSRGTGGQPQHF
TRBJ2-6 NA NA TRBV6-5 TGTGCCAGCAGGGACTACTCTGGGGCCAACGTCCTGACTTTC CASRDYSGANVLTF